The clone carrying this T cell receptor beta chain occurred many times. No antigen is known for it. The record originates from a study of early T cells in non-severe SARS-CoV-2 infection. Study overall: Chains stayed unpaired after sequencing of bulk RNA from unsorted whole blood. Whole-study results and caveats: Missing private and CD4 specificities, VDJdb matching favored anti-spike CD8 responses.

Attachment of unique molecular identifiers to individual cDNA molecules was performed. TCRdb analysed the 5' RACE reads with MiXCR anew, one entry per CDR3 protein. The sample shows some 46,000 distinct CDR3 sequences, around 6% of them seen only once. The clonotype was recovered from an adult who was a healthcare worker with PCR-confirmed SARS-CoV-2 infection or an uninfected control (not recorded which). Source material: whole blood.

CDR3: CASSPPTWAVDEQFF. Here the CDR3 DNA reads TGTGCCAGCAGCCCCCCCACCTGGGCCGTCGATGAGCAGTTCTTC. The rearrangement links TRBV11-2 to TRBJ2-1; D gene ambiguous. V was cut by 5 bases and J by 8 bases, with 19 bases left in between. Germline V lookup: CDR1 SGHAT, CDR2 FQNNGV. This CDR3 has 15 amino acids.